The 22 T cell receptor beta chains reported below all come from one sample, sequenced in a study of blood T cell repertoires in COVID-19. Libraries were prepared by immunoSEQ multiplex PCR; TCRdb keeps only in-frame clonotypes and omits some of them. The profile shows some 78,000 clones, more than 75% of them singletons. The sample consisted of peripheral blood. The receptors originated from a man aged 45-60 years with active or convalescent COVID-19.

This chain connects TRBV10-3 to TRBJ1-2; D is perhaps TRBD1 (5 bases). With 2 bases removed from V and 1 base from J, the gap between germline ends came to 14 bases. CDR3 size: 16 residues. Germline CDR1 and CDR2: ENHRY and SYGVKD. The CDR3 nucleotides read TGTGCCATCAGTGAGGGACAAATCGGCTTTAACTATGGCTACACCTTC. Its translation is CAISEGQIGFNYGYTF.

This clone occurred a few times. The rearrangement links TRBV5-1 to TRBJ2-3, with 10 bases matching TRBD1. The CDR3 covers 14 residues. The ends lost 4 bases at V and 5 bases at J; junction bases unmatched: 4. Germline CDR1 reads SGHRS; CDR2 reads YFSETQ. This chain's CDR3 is CASSGGTGEDTQYF. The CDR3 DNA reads TGCGCCAGCAGCGGGGGGACAGGGGAAGATACGCAGTATTTT.

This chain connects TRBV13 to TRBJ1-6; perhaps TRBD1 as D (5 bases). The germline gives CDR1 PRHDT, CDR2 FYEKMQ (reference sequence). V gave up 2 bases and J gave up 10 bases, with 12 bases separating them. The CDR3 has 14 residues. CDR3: CASSLRQGGSPLHF. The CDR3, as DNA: TGTGCCAGCAGCTTAAGGCAGGGAGGGTCACCCCTCCACTTT.

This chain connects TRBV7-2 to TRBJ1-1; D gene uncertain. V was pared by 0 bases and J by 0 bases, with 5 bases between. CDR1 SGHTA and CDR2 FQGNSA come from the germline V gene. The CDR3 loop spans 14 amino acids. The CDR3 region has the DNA TGTGCCAGCAGCTTAGCCAGTTTGAACACTGAAGCTTTCTTT. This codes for CASSLASLNTEAFF.

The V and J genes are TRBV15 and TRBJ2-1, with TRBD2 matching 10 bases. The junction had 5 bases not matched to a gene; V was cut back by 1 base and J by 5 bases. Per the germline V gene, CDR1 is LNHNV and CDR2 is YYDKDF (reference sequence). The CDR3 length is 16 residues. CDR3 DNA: TGTGCCACCAGCAGAGCCGGGACTAGCGCCAACAATGAGCAGTTCTTC. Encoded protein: CATSRAGTSANNEQFF.

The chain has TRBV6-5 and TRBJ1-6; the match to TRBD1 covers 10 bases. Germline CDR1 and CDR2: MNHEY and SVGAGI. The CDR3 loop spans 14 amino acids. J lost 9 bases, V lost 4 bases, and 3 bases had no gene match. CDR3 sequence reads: CASSSGQGTSPLHF. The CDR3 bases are TGTGCCAGCAGTTCGGGACAGGGGACTTCACCCCTCCACTTT.

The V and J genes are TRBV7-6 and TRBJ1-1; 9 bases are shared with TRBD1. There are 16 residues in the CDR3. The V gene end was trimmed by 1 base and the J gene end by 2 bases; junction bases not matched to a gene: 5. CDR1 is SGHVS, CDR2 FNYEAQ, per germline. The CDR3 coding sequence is TGTGCCAGCAGCTTAGGGGGGGGACAGGGAAACACTGAAGCTTTCTTT. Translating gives CASSLGGGQGNTEAFF.

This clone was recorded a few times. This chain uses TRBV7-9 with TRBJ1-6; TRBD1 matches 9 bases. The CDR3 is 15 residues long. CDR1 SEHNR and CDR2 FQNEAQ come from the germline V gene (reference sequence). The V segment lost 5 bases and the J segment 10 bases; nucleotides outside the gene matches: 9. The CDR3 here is CASSRRQGVSSPLHF. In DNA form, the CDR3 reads TGTGCCAGCAGCCGAAGACAGGGGGTTTCATCACCCCTCCACTTT.

The CDR3 loop reads CASSFGLAGGEDTQYF. CDR3 sequence (DNA): TGTGCCAGCAGCTTCGGACTAGCGGGGGGGGAAGATACGCAGTATTTT. The chain recombines TRBV5-8 with TRBJ2-3; TRBD2 matches 15 bases. In germline, CDR1 is SGHTS, CDR2 YDEGEE. With 2 bases clipped from V and 5 bases from J, the junction kept 3 bases outside the gene matches. This CDR3 has 16 amino acids.

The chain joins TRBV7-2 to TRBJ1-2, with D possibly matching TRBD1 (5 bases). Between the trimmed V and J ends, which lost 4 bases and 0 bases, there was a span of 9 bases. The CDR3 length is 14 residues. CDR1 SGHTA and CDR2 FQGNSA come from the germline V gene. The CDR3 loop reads CASSSDNANYGYTF. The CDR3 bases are TGTGCCAGCAGCTCGGACAATGCTAACTATGGCTACACCTTC.

The chain's CDR3 is CASRLQGRNTEAFF. CDR3 bases: TGCGCCAGCAGACTACAGGGAAGGAACACTGAAGCTTTCTTT. The V and J genes are TRBV5-1 and TRBJ1-1; D is perhaps TRBD1 (6 bases). V gave up 5 bases and J gave up 1 base, with 12 bases separating them. Looked up from germline, CDR1 is SGHRS and CDR2 is YFSETQ. The CDR3 contains 14 residues.

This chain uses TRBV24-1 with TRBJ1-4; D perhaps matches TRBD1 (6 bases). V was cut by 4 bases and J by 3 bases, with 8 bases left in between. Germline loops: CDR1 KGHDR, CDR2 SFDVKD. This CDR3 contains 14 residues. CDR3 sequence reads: CATSEGAPNEKLFF. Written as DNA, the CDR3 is TGTGCCACCAGTGAGGGGGCACCTAATGAAAAACTGTTTTTT.

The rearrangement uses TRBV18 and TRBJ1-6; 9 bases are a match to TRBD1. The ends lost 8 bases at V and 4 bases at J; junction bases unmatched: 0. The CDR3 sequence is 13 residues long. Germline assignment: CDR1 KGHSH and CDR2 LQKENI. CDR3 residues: CASGQGYNSPLHF. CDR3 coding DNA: TGTGCCAGCGGACAGGGGTATAATTCACCCCTCCACTTT.

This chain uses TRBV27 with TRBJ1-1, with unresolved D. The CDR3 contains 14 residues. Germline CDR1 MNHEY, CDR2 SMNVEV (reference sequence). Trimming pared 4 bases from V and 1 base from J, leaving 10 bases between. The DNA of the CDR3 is TGTGCCAGCAGTTCGGGGATGTCGAACACTGAAGCTTTCTTT. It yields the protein CASSSGMSNTEAFF.

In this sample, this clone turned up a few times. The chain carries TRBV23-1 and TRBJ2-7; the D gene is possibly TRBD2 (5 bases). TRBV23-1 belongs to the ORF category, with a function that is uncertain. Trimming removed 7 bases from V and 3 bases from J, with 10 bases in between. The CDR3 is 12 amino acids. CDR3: CASTGLHYEQYF. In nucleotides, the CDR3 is TGCGCCAGCACCGGACTGCACTACGAGCAGTACTTC.

The CDR3 protein is CASSLEGAGSAEAFF. The CDR3 DNA reads TGTGCCAGCAGCTTGGAGGGGGCAGGGTCGGCTGAAGCTTTCTTT. The chain links TRBV7-8 to TRBJ1-1, with TRBD1 matching 7 bases. The V segment lost 3 bases and the J segment 6 bases; nucleotides outside the gene matches: 10. The CDR3 spans 15 residues. The germline V gene encodes CDR1 SGHVS and CDR2 FQNEAQ.

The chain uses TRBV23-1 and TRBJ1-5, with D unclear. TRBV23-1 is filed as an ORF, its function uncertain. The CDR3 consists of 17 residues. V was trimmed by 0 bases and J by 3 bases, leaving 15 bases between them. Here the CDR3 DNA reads TGCGCCAGCAGTCAATCGGCGGGAACACACTACAATCAGCCCCAGCATTTT. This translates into CASSQSAGTHYNQPQHF.

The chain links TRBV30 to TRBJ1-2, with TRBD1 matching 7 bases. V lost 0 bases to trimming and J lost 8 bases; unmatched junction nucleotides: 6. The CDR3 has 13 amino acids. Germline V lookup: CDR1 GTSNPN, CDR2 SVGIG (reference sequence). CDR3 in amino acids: CAWSVQGGYGYTF. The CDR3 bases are TGTGCCTGGAGTGTACAAGGGGGCTACGGCTACACCTTC.

The CDR3 spells CATSDPPGQGVTGELFF. For the CDR3, the DNA is TGTGCCACCAGTGATCCACCGGGACAGGGAGTCACCGGGGAGCTGTTTTTT. The chain employs TRBV24-1 and TRBJ2-2; 9 positions agree with TRBD1. Per germline, CDR1 KGHDR and CDR2 SFDVKD. V was clipped by 3 bases and J by 4 bases; unmatched bases: 8. CDR3 size: 17 residues.

The CDR3 DNA is TGCGCCAGCAGCCAAGATTTCGGACAGAGCAATCAGCCCCAGCATTTT. Translating it yields CASSQDFGQSNQPQHF. The chain combines TRBV4-3 with TRBJ1-5; weak D call: TRBD1 (6 bases). Trimming stripped 0 bases from V and 1 base from J, with 10 bases between. Per the germline V gene, CDR1 is LGHNA and CDR2 is YSLEER. The CDR3 runs 16 residues.

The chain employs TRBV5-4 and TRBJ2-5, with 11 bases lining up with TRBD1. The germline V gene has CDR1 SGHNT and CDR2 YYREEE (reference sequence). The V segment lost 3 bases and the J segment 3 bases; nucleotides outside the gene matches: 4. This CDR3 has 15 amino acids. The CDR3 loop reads CASSSGTGGKETQYF. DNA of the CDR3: TGTGCCAGCAGCTCCGGGACAGGGGGAAAAGAGACCCAGTACTTC. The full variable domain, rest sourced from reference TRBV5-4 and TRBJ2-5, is ETGVTQSPTHLIKTRGQQVTLRCSSQSGHNTVSWYQQALGQGPQFIFQYYREEENGRGNFPPRFSGLQFPNYSSELNVNALELDDSALYLCASSSGTGGKETQYFGPGTRLLVL.

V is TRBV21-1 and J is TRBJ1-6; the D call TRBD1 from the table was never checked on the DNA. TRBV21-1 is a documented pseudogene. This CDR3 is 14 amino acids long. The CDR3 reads CASSRDTNNSPLHF. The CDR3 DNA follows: TGTGCCAGCAGCAGGGACACTAATAATTCACCCCTCCACTTT.